This is a list of T cell receptor beta chains from one sample in a study of blood T cell repertoires in COVID-19. Using immunoSEQ multiplex PCR, the repertoire was profiled, and TCRdb retains in-frame clones only, with some absent. The sample consists of 160,000 or so clones, around 84% of them appearing once. The specimen sequenced was PBMCs or T cells enriched from blood (not recorded which). The origin of the receptors is a man aged 50 to 60 who had recovered from COVID-19. Each CDR3 is given with its conserved first and last residue. D genes are given only for firm matches. A row's size may be missing; if present it is once, few, many or a size class.

once . TRBJ1-2 TRBV7-2 TGTGCCAGCAGCTTCGAGGGACAAATCTATGGCTACACCTTC CASSFEGQIYGYTF
few . TRBJ1-1 TRBV5-1 TGCGCCAGCAGCTTGGATGCTAATTGGGAAGCTTTCTTT CASSLDANWEAFF
. TRBD2 TRBJ2-5 TRBV4-2 TGTGCCAGCAGCCAAGACCTCGGACTAGCGGGGAGAGAGACCCAGTACTTC CASSQDLGLAGRETQYF
. TRBD2 TRBJ2-7 TRBV27 TGTGCCAGCAGTTTATGGGTCGGGAGGGACGAGCAGTACTTC CASSLWVGRDEQYF
. . TRBJ2-5 TRBV7-9 TGTGCCAGCAGCTTAGCGGGCGCAGAGACCCAGTACTTC CASSLAGAETQYF
. . TRBJ2-3 TRBV19 TGTGCCAGTAGTATAAGGACACCCTTCCCAGATACGCAGTATTTT CASSIRTPFPDTQYF
. TRBD1 TRBJ2-1 TRBV5-1 TGCGCCAGCAGACCCACACAGGGGAATGAGCAGTTCTTC CASRPTQGNEQFF
. . TRBJ2-5 TRBV30 TGTGCCTGGGTTGGAACACAGTACCAAGAGACCCAGTACTTC CAWVGTQYQETQYF
. . TRBJ2-5 TRBV28 TGTGCCAGCAGTCTGACAGGGTGGCGGGGCGGGGAGACCCAGTACTTC CASSLTGWRGGETQYF
. TRBD1 TRBJ1-6 TRBV27 TGTGCCAGCAGTTCCGCCGGGACAGTCCGATCACCCCTCCACTTT CASSSAGTVRSPLHF
. . TRBJ1-3 TRBV6-5 TGTGCCAGCAGTTACTCGAATGGAGCTGGAAACACCATATATTTT CASSYSNGAGNTIYF
few . TRBJ1-1 TRBV3-1/TRBV3-2 TGTGCCAGCAGCTTCGGACAGATGAACACTGAAGCTTTCTTT CASSFGQMNTEAFF
. . TRBJ1-5 TRBV30 TGTGCCTGGAGTGTACGTGAGGGGGTAAGCAATCAGCCCCAGCATTTT CAWSVREGVSNQPQHF
. TRBD1 TRBJ1-2 TRBV6-5 TGTGCCAGCAGGACAGGGATGGGGTATGGCTACACCTTC CASRTGMGYGYTF
. TRBD1 TRBJ1-2 TRBV12-3/TRBV12-4 TGTGCCAGCAGTGCTCGCAGGGGGCTGAGCTACACCTTC CASSARRGLSYTF
. TRBD2 TRBJ2-7 TRBV19 TGTGCCAGTAGTCCCGGGACTAGCTTAACCTACGAGCAGTACTTC CASSPGTSLTYEQYF
. . TRBJ1-1 TRBV19 TGTGCCAGTAGTATAGGGGGGGACACTGAAGCTTTCTTT CASSIGGDTEAFF
few TRBD1 TRBJ1-1 TRBV7-9 TGTGCCAGCAGCTTAGGCGTCGGGACAGGGGATACTGAAGCTTTCTTT CASSLGVGTGDTEAFF
. . TRBJ1-6 TRBV28 TGTGCCAGCAGAACGCCCGACAGAGATAATTCACCCCTCCACTTT CASRTPDRDNSPLHF
once . TRBJ2-5 TRBV7-8 TGTGCCAGCAGCACTCCGGGGGAGACCCAGTACTTC CASSTPGETQYF
once . TRBJ2-7 TRBV28 TGTGCCAGCAGCGGGCACAGGGTACCCTACGAGCAGTACTTC CASSGHRVPYEQYF
. TRBD1 TRBJ1-2 TRBV15 TGTGCCACCAGGCCCACAGGGGGCAATTATGGCTACACCTTC CATRPTGGNYGYTF
. . TRBJ1-1 TRBV5-4 TGTGCCAGCAGCTTTCGAACAGGGAGCGACACTGAAGCTTTCTTT CASSFRTGSDTEAFF